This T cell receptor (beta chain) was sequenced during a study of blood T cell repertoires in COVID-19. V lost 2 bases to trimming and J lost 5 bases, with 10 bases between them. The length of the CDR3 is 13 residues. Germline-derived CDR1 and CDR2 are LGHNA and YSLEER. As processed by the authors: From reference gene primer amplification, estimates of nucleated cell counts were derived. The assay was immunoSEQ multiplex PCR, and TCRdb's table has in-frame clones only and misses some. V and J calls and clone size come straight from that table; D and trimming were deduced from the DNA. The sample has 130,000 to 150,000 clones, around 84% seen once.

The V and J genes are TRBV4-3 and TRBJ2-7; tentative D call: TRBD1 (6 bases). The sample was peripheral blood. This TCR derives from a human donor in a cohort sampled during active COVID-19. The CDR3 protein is CASSQQGGDEQYF. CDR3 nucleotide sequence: TGCGCCAGCAGCCAACAAGGGGGAGACGAGCAGTACTTC.